The present T cell receptor (beta chain) was sequenced within a study of cytomegalovirus exposure and HLA in healthy donors. With 60 Vbeta and 13 Jbeta primers, the PCR was carried out. The assay was immunoSEQ multiplex PCR, and TCRdb's table has in-frame clones only and misses some. The table has 68,000 or so clones, over 75% seen once. This clone appeared a single time. V shed 9 bases and J 9 bases; nucleotides not matched to a gene: 13. Germline loops: CDR1 LNHDA, CDR2 SQIVND (reference sequence). This CDR3 contains 15 residues. The rearrangement links TRBV19 to TRBJ2-1; 11 bases line up with TRBD2. The TCR was taken from a human donor in good health. Sequenced sample: PBMCs. The CDR3 DNA is TGTGCCAGCCAAGGGCAACTAGCGGGGGAGGTTGAGCAGTTCTTC. The encoded protein is CASQGQLAGEVEQFF.